This TCR beta chain originates from a study of blood T cell repertoires in COVID-19. Across the study: Researchers got acute and convalescent COVID-19 samples from the United States, Italy and Spain. PBMCs, B-cell-depleted T cells, or T cells were the source of the cDNA or gDNA that made up the material.

This CDR3 is 18 amino acids long. CDR1 and CDR2 (germline): SGHTA, FQGNSA. The V segment lost 0 bases and the J segment 4 bases; nucleotides outside the gene matches: 8. How the authors handled the data: Scientists estimated how many nucleated cells there were by amplifying reference gene primers. Libraries were prepared by immunoSEQ multiplex PCR; TCRdb keeps only in-frame clonotypes and omits some of them. For V, J and clone size, that table is used; D and trimming come from the DNA. The table has about 94,000 clones, about four fifths seen once. Followed over time, Seattle patients had been enrolled while infection was active.

The receptor was isolated from a man aged 70 or older with COVID-19, enrolled during active disease. Sequencing used peripheral blood. The chain employs TRBV7-2 and TRBJ2-1, with TRBD2 matching over 11 bases. Here the CDR3 DNA reads TGTGCCAGCAGCTTAGCGAAACTAGCGGGAGCGGCTTACAATGAGCAGTTCTTC. This sequence encodes CASSLAKLAGAAYNEQFF.